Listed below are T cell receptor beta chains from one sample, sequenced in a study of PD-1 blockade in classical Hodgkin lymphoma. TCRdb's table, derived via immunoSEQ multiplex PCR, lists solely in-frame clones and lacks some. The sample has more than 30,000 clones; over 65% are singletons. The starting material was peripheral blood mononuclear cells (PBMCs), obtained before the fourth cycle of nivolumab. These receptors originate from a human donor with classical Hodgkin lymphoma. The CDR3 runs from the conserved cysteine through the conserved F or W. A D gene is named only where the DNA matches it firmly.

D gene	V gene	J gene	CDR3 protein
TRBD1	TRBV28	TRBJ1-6	CASSPHQGADNSPLHF
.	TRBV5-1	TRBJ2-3	CASSWRVGGPGSTDTQYF
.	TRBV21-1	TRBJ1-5	CASSKPGGFDNNQPQHF
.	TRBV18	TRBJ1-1	CATERGNQAFF
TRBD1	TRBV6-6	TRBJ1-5	CASRTGQGGRQPQHF
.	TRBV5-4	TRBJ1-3	CASSQGPYGNTIYF
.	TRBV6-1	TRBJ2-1	CASSERQGGQLQFF
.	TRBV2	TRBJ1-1	CASSVTGPYTEAFF
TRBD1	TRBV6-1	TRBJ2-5	CASRRDRGGETQYF
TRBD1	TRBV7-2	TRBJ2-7	CASSSLTGSEQYF
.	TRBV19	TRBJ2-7	CASSMGDNYEQYF
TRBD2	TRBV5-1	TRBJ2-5	CASRYLAGIETQYF
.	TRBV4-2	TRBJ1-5	CASSQDNGNQPQHF
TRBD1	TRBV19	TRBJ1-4	CASRWSGDSQEKLFF
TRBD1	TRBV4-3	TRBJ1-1	CASSQEAGGTEAFF
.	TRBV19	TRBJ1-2	CASSIDLQYGYTF
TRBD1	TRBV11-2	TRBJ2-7	CASSRWTGPIDEQYF
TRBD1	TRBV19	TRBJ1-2	CASSIRDRGHYGYTF
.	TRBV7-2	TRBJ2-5	CASSSSGPLETQYF
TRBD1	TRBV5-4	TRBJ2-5	CASSLQGLGAQYF
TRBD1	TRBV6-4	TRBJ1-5	CASSDPDRGKQPQHF
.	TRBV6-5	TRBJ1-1	CASSYRQPEHDEAFF
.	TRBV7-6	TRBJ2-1	CASSSPGRKNEQFF